These 12 T cell receptor beta chains were all obtained from the same sample, sequenced in a study of human T cells and chemical hapten exposure. TCRdb reprocessed the RACE reads via MiXCR and lists one record per CDR3 protein. Of under 200,000 distinct CDR3 sequences listed, 28% are singletons. Noted time point: patch test 3, about 24 weeks after DPC sensitization. Treatment specified: therapeutic diphenylcyclopropenone sensitization with weekly scalp DPC. The input for sequencing was whole blood, taken in connection with sensitization to the hapten diphenylcyclopropenone (DPC). The receptors here all came from a woman under 30 with alopecia areata. Some clones in this sample may be carry-over from other donors' samples.

This clonotype was detected only a few times. CDR3: CSVVGQGNGYTF. CDR3 DNA: TGCAGCGTTGTGGGACAGGGGAATGGCTACACCTTC. The genes are TRBV29-1 and TRBJ1-2, with 10 bases that match TRBD1. The CDR3 spans 12 residues. Germline CDR1 reads SQVTM; CDR2 reads ANQGSEA. J gave up 6 bases and V 4 bases, and 2 bases lay outside the gene matches.

The J gene is TRBJ2-4, the V gene TRBV12-3 or TRBV12-4; TRBD2 matches 7 bases. The CDR3 contains 15 residues. Trimming cost V 6 bases and J 8 bases; bases outside gene matches: 13. CDR3 amino acids: CASSHTWGGRDIQYF. CDR3 bases: TGTGCCAGCAGCCATACGTGGGGTGGGAGGGACATTCAGTACTTC.

This chain links TRBV2 with TRBJ2-1; D gene uncertain. In germline, CDR1 is SNHLY, CDR2 FYNNEI. This CDR3 spans 16 amino acids. Trimming took off 6 bases at V and 0 bases at J, with 15 bases between the two ends. CDR3 loop: CASSRRIVSSYNEQFF. In nucleotides, the CDR3 is TGTGCCAGCAGCCGACGGATTGTCAGCTCCTACAATGAGCAGTTCTTC.

This clonotype occurred a few times. The chain combines TRBV3-1 with TRBJ2-5; D is uncertain. Germline V gene lookup returns CDR1 LGHDT and CDR2 YNNKEL (reference sequence). The CDR3 consists of 12 residues. The V gene lost 3 bases and the J gene lost 10 bases, with 12 bases spanning the gap. CDR3 sequence reads: CASSQKGLYQYF. CDR3 DNA sequence: TGTGCCAGCAGCCAGAAGGGCCTATACCAGTACTTC.

V is TRBV30 and J is TRBJ2-2; D remains ambiguous. V lost 5 bases, J lost 7 bases, and 17 bases lay in between. This CDR3 has 14 residues. The germline gives CDR1 GTSNPN, CDR2 SVGIG (reference sequence). The chain's CDR3 is CAWEAHVLGGELFF. Here the CDR3 DNA reads TGTGCCTGGGAGGCCCACGTTCTAGGCGGGGAGCTGTTTTTT.

The genes are TRBV29-1 and TRBJ2-5, with D uncertain. Looked up from germline, CDR1 is SQVTM and CDR2 is ANQGSEA. V shed 7 bases and J shed 4 bases, with 19 bases lying between them. This CDR3 has 14 residues. The CDR3 spells CSASRGGSSETQYF. The CDR3 DNA reads as TGCAGCGCCTCTAGAGGCGGATCATCAGAGACCCAGTACTTC.

This clonotype has just a few counts. The J gene is TRBJ2-7, the V gene TRBV5-1; 7 positions agree with TRBD1. V shed 0 bases, J shed 3 bases, and the junction held 9 bases outside the gene matches. There are 16 residues in the CDR3. Germline V CDR1 and CDR2: SGHRS, YFSETQ. This CDR3 is CASSLGGGQQYYEQYF. The CDR3 DNA reads TGCGCCAGCAGCTTGGGAGGGGGACAGCAATACTACGAGCAGTACTTC.

The V gene is TRBV7-9, the J gene TRBJ1-1, with D uncertain. Trimming removed 4 bases from V and 6 bases from J, with 3 bases in between. CDR1 is SEHNR and CDR2 is FQNEAQ in the germline V gene (reference sequence). The CDR3 loop spans 10 amino acids. CDR3: CASSYPEAFF. The DNA of the CDR3 is TGTGCCAGCAGCTACCCTGAAGCTTTCTTT.

The chain uses TRBV25-1 and TRBJ2-7; maybe TRBD2 (6 bases). The germline CDR1 and CDR2 sequences are MGHDK and SYGVNS. The CDR3 is 15 residues long. Deletions cut 4 bases from V and 3 bases from J, with 16 bases between. CDR3 amino acids: CASSARAGSGYEQYF. In DNA, the CDR3 is TGTGCCAGCAGTGCACGTGCGGGATCGGGCTACGAGCAGTACTTC.

The chain employs TRBV11-1 and TRBJ2-7, with TRBD2 identical over 9 bases. The germline CDR1 and CDR2 sequences are SGHAT and FQDESV (reference sequence). This CDR3 spans 15 amino acids. Trimming cost V 6 bases and J 2 bases; bases outside gene matches: 8. CDR3 in DNA: TGTGCCAGCAGGCCTGCGGGAGGGCACGCCTACGAGCAGTACTTC. Its protein product is CASRPAGGHAYEQYF.

The chain combines TRBV30 with TRBJ1-6, with D unclear. Deletions cut 4 bases from V and 7 bases from J, with 14 bases between. Germline V gives CDR1 GTSNPN, CDR2 SVGIG (reference sequence). The CDR3 has 14 residues. The CDR3 DNA reads as TGTGCCTGGACCCCCGGTGACCCAAATTCACCCCTCCACTTT. Translating it yields CAWTPGDPNSPLHF.

The chain carries TRBV20-1 and TRBJ1-2; D remains ambiguous. The CDR3 totals 11 residues. The V gene's germline CDR1 is DFQATT and CDR2 SNEGSKA (reference sequence). V lost 5 bases, J lost 6 bases, and 10 bases lay in between. The chain's CDR3 is CSAPLPDGYTF. The CDR3 nucleotides are TGCAGTGCTCCTCTCCCGGATGGCTACACCTTC.